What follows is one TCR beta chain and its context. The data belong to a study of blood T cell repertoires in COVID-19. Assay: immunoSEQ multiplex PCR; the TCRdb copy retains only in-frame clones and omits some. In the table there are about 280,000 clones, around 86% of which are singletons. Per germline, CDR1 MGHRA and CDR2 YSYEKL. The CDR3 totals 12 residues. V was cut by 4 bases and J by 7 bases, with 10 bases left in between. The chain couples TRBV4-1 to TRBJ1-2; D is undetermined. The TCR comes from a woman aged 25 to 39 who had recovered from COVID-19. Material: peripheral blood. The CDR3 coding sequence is TGCGCCAGCAGCCCGGGTCTTGGTGGCTACACCTTC. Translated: CASSPGLGGYTF.